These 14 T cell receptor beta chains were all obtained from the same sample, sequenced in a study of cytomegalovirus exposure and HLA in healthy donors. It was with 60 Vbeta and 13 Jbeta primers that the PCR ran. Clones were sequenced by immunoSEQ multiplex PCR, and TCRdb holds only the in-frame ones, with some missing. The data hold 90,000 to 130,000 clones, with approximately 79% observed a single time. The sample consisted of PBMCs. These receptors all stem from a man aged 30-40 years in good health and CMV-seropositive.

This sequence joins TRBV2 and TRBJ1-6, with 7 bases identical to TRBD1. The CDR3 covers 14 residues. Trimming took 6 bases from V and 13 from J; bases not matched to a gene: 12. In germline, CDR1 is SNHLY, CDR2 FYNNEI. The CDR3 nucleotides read TGTGCCAGCAGGACGGGACAGATATTGAACCCCCTCCACTTT. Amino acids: CASRTGQILNPLHF.

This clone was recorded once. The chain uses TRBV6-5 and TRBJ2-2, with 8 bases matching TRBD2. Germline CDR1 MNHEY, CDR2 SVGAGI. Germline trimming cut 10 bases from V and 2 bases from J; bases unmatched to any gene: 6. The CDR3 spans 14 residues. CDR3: CATGGASNTGELFF. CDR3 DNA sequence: TGTGCCACCGGGGGGGCCTCTAACACCGGGGAGCTGTTTTTT.

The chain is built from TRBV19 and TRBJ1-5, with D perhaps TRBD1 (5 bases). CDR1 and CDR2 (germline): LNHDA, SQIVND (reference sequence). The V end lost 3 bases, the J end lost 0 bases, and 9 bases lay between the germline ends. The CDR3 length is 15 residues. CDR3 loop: CASSISGNSNQPQHF. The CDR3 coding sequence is TGTGCCAGTAGTATTTCAGGGAATAGCAATCAGCCCCAGCATTTT.

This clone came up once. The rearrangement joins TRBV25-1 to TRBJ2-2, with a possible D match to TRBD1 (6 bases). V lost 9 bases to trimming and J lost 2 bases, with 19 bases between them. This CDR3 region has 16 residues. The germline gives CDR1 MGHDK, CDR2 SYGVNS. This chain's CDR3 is CASGGSGGSNTGELFF. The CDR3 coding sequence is TGTGCCAGTGGGGGCAGTGGGGGCTCTAACACCGGGGAGCTGTTTTTT.

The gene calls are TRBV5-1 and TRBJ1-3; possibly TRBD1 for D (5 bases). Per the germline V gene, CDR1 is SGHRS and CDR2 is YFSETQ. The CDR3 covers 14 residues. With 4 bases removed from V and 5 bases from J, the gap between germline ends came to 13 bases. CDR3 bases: TGCGCCAGCAGCCCCCAGGGTCTTAGAAACACCATATATTTT. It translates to CASSPQGLRNTIYF.

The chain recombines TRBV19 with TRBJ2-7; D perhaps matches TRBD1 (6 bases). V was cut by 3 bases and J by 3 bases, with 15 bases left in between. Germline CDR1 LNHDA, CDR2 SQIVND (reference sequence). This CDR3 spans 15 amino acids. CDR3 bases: TGTGCCAGTAGTATGGAGACAGGTGGGGGCTACGAGCAGTACTTC. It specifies CASSMETGGGYEQYF.

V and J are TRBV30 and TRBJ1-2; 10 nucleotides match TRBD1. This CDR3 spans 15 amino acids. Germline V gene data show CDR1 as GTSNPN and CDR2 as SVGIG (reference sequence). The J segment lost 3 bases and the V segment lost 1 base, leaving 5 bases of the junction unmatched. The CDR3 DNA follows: TGTGCCTGGAGTGCTGGGACAGGGGTCTACTATGGCTACACCTTC. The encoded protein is CAWSAGTGVYYGYTF.

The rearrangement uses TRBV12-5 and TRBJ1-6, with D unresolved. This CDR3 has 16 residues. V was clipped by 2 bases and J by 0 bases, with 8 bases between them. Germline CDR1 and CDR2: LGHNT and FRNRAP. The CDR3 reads CASGLHDSSYNSPLHF. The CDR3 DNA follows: TGTGCTAGTGGTTTGCATGATAGCTCCTATAATTCACCCCTCCACTTT.

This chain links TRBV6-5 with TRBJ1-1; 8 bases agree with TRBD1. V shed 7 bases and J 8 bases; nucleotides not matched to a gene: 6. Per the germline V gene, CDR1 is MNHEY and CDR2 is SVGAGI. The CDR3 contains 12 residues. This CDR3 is CASTDRVREAFF. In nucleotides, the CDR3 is TGTGCCAGCACGGACAGGGTGAGGGAAGCTTTCTTT.

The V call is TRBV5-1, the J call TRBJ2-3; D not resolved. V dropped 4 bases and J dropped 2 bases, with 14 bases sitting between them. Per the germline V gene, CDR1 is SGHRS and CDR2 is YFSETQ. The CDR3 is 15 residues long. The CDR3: CASSTAQSPTDTQYF. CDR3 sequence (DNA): TGCGCCAGCAGCACAGCACAGTCTCCCACAGATACGCAGTATTTT.

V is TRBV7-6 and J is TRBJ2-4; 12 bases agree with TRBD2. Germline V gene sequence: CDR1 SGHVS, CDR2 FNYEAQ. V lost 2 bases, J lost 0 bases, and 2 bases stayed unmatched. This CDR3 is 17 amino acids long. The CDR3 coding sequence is TGTGCCAGCAGCTTACTAGCGGGGGGGCTAGCCAAAAACATTCAGTACTTC. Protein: CASSLLAGGLAKNIQYF.

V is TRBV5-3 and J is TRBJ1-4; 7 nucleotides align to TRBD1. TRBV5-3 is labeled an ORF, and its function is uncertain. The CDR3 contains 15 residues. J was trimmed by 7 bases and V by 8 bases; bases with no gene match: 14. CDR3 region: CASSGGQLSGEKLFF. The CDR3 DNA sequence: TGTGCCAGCAGCGGGGGACAGTTGAGTGGTGAAAAACTGTTTTTT.

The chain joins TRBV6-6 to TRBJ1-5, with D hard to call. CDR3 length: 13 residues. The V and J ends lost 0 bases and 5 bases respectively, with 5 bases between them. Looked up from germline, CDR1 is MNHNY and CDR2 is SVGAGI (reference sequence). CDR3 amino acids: CASSYSADQPQHF. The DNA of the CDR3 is TGTGCCAGCAGTTACTCGGCGGATCAGCCCCAGCATTTT.

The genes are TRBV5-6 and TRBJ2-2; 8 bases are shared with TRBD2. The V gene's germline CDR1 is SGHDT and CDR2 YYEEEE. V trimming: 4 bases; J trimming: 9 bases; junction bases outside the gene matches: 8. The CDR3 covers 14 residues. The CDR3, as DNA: TGTGCCAGCAGCCCGGGACTAGGGACCAGGGAGCTGTTTTTT. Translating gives CASSPGLGTRELFF. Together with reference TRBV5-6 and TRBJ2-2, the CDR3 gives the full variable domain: DAGVTQSPTHLIKTRGQQVTLRCSPKSGHDTVSWYQQALGQGPQFIFQYYEEEERQRGNFPDRFSGHQFPNYSSELNVNALLLGDSALYLCASSPGLGTRELFFGEGSRLTVL.